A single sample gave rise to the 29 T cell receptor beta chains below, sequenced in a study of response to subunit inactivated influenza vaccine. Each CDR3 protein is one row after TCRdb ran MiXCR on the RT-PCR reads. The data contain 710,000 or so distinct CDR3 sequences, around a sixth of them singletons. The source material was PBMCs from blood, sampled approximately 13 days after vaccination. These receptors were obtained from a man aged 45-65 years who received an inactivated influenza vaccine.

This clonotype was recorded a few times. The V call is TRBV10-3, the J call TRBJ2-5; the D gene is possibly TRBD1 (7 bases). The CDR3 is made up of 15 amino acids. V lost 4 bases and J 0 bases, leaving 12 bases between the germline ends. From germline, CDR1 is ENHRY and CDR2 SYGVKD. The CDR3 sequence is CAISGGGQDQETQYF. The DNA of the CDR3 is TGTGCCATCAGTGGGGGAGGACAGGACCAAGAGACCCAGTACTTC.

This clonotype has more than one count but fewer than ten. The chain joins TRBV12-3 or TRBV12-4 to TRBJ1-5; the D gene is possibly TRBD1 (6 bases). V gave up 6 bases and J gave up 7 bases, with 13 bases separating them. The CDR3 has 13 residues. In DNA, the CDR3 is TGTGCCAGCAGGAGAGGGGGTGAACAGCCCCAGCATTTT. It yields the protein CASRRGGEQPQHF.

The CDR3 region has the DNA TGTGCCAGCAGTTACGGGACAGGGCTCTACGAGCAGTACTTC. As protein: CASSYGTGLYEQYF. The rearrangement links TRBV6-2 or TRBV6-3 to TRBJ2-7; 9 nucleotides agree with TRBD1. Germline V gene sequence: CDR1 MNHEY, CDR2 SVGEGT. V lost 2 bases to trimming and J lost 3 bases; unmatched junction nucleotides: 2. The CDR3 loop spans 14 amino acids.

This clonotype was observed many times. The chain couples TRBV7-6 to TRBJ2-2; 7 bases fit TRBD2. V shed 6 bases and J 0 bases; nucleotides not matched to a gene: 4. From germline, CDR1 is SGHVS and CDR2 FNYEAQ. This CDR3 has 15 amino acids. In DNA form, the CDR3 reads TGTGCCAGCAGTCTAGCGGAAGCGAACACCGGGGAGCTGTTTTTT. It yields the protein CASSLAEANTGELFF. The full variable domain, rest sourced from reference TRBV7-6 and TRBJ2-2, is GAGVSQSPRYKVTKRGQDVALRCDPISGHVSLYWYRQALGQGPEFLTYFNYEAQQDKSGLPNDRFSAERPEGSISTLTIQRTEQRDSAMYRCASSLAEANTGELFFGEGSRLTVL.

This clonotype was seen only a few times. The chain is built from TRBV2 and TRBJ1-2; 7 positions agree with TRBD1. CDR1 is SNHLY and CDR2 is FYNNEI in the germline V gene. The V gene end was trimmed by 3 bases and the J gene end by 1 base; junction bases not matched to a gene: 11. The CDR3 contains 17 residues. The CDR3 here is CASSELQGGHLNYGYTF. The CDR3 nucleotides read TGTGCCAGCAGTGAGTTGCAGGGGGGCCACCTTAACTATGGCTACACCTTC.

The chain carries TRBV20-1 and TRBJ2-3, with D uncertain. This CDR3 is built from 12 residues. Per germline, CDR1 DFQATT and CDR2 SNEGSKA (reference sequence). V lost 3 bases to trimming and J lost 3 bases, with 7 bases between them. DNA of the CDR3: TGCAGTGCTAGTTTCCCGACAGATACGCAGTATTTT. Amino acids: CSASFPTDTQYF.

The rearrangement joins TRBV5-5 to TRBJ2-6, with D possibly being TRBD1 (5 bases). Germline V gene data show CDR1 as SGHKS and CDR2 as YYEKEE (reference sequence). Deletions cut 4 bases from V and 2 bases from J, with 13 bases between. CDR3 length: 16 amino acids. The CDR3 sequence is CASSPLTDPGANVLTF. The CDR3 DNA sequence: TGTGCCAGCAGCCCCTTGACAGATCCTGGGGCCAACGTCCTGACTTTC. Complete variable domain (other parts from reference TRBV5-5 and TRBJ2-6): DAGVTQSPTHLIKTRGQQVTLRCSPISGHKSVSWYQQVLGQGPQFIFQYYEKEERGRGNFPDRFSARQFPNYSSELNVNALLLGDSALYLCASSPLTDPGANVLTFGAGSRLTVL.

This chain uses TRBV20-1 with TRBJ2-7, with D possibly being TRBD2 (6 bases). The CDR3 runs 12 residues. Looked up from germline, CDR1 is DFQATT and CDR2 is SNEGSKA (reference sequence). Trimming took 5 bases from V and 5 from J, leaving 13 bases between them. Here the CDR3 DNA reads TGCAGTGCTCTCTCGGACTACCACGAGCAGTACTTC. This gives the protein CSALSDYHEQYF.

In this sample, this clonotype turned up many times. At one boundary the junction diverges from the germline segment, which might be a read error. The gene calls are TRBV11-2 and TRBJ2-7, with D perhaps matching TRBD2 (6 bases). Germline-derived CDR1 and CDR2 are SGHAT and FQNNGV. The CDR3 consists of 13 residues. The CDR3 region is CASSSGGAYEQYF. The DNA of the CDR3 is TGCGCCAGCAGCTCTGGAGGGGCCTACGAGCAGTACTTC.

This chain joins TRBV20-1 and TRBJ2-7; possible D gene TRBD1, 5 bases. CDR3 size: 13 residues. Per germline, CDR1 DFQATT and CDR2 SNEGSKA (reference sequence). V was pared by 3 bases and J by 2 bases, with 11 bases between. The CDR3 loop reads CSASGPGPYEQYF. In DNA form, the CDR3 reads TGCAGTGCTAGCGGCCCAGGGCCCTACGAGCAGTACTTC.

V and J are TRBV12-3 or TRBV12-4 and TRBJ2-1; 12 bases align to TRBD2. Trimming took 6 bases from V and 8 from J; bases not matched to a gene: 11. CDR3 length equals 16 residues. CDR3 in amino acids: CASSDGTSGLFDEQFF. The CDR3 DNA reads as TGTGCCAGCAGCGACGGGACTAGCGGGTTGTTCGATGAGCAGTTCTTC.

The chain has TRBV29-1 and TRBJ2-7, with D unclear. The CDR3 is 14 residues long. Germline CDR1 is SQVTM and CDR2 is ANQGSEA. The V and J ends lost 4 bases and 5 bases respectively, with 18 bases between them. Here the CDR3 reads CSVAVGSRLNEQYF. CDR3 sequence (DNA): TGCAGCGTTGCCGTGGGGTCAAGACTTAACGAGCAGTACTTC.

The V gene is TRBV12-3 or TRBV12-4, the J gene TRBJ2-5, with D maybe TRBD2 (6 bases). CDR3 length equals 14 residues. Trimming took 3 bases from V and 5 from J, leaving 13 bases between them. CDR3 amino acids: CASSFFGGRETQYF. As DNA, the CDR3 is TGTGCCAGCAGTTTTTTCGGGGGTCGGGAGACCCAGTACTTC.

The CDR3 nucleotides read TGTGCCAGCAGTCGTTACAGTTCTCAAGAGACCCAGTACTTC. Translation: CASSRYSSQETQYF. The V and J genes are TRBV6-2 or TRBV6-3 and TRBJ2-5; no clear D gene. V was cut by 5 bases and J by 2 bases, with 12 bases left in between. Germline V gene sequence: CDR1 MNHEY, CDR2 SVGEGT. This CDR3 has 14 amino acids.

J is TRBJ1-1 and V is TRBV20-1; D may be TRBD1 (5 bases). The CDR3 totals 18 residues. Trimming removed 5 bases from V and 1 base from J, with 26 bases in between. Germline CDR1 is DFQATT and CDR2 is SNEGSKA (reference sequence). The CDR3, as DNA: TGCAGTGCTCTAAAGGGGCAGGGCCTAATTGGGGAGAACACTGAAGCTTTCTTT. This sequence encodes CSALKGQGLIGENTEAFF.

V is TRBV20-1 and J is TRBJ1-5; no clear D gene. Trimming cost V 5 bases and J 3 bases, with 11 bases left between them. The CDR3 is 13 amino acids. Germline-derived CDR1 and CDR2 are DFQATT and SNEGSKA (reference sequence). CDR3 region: CSAPKAVNQPQHF. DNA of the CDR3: TGCAGTGCTCCCAAGGCAGTCAATCAGCCCCAGCATTTT.

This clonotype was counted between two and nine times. This CDR3 reads CAWTSEGVTGELFF. The DNA of the CDR3 is TGTGCCTGGACTTCCGAGGGGGTCACCGGGGAGCTGTTTTTT. The V gene is TRBV30, the J gene TRBJ2-2, with a possible D match to TRBD1 (6 bases). The V end lost 4 bases, the J end lost 4 bases, and 13 bases lay between the germline ends. The CDR3 covers 14 residues. The V gene's germline CDR1 is GTSNPN and CDR2 SVGIG (reference sequence).

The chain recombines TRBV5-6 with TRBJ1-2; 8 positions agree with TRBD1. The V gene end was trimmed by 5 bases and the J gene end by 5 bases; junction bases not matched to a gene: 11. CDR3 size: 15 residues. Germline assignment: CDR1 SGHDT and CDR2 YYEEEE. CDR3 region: CASSRRTGTLYGYTF. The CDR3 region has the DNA TGTGCCAGCAGTCGAAGGACAGGGACTTTATATGGCTACACCTTC.

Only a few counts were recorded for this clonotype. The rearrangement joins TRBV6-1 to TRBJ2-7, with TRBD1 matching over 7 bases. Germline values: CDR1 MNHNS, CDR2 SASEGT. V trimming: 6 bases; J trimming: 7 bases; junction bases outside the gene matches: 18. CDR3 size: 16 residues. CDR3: CASSQRVTGTVREQYF. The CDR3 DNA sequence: TGTGCCAGCAGCCAACGTGTTACCGGGACAGTTAGAGAGCAGTACTTC.

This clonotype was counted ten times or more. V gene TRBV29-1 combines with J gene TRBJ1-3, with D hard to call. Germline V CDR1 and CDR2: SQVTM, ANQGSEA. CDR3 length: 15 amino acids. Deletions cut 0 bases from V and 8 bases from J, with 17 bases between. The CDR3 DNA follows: TGCAGCGTTGAAGACGGGGAGTCGGTTAGGGACACCATATATTTT. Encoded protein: CSVEDGESVRDTIYF.

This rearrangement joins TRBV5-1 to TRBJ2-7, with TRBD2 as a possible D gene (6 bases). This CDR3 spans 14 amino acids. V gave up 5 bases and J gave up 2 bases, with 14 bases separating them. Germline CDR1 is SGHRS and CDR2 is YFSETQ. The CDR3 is CASSSGGPPYEQYF. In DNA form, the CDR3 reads TGCGCCAGCAGTTCCGGGGGTCCCCCCTACGAGCAGTACTTC. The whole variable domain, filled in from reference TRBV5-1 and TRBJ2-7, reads KAGVTQTPRYLIKTRGQQVTLSCSPISGHRSVSWYQQTPGQGLQFLFEYFSETQRNKGNFPGRFSGRQFSNSRSEMNVSTLELGDSALYLCASSSGGPPYEQYFGPGTRLTVT.

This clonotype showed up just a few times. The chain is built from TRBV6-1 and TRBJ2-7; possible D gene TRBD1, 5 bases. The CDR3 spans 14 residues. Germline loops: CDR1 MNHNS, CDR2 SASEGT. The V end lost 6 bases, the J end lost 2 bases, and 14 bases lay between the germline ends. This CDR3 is CASRIARDPYEQYF. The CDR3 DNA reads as TGTGCCAGCAGGATCGCCAGGGATCCCTACGAGCAGTACTTC.

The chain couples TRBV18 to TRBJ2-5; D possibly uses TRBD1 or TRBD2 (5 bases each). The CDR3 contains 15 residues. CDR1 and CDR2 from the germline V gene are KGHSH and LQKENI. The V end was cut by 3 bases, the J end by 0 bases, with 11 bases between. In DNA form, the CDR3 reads TGTGCCAGCTCACCCAGGTCGGGACACCAAGAGACCCAGTACTTC. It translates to CASSPRSGHQETQYF.

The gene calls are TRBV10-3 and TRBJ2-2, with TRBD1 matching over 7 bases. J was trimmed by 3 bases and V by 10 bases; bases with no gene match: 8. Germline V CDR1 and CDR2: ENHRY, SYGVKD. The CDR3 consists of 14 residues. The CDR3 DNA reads TGTGCCAACCGACAGGGCTTGGACACCGGGGAGCTGTTTTTT. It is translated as CANRQGLDTGELFF.

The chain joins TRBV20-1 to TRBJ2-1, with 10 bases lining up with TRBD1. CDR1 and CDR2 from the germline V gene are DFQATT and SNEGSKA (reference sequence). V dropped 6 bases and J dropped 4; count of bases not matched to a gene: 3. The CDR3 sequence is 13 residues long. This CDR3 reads CSAPGQGYNEQFF. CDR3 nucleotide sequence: TGCAGTGCCCCGGGACAGGGGTACAATGAGCAGTTCTTC.

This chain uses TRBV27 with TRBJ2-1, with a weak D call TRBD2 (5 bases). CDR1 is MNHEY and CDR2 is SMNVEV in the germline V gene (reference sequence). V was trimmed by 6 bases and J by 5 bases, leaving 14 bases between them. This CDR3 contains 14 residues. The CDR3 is CASRKSGRNNEQFF. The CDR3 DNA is TGTGCCAGCAGAAAAAGCGGTAGAAACAATGAGCAGTTCTTC.

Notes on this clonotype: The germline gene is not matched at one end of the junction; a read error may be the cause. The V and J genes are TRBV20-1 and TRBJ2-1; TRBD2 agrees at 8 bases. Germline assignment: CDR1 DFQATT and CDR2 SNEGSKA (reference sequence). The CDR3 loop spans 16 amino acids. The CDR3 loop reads CSARPIAGSYYKEQFF. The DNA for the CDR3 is TGCAGTGCTAGACCCATAGCGGGAAGTTACTACAAAGAGCAGTTCTTC.

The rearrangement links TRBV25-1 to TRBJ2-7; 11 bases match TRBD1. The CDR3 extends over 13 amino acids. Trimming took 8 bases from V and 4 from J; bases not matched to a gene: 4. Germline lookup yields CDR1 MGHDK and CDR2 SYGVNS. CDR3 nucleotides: TGTGCCAGCGCCCGGGACAGGGGGTACGAGCAGTACTTC. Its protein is CASARDRGYEQYF.

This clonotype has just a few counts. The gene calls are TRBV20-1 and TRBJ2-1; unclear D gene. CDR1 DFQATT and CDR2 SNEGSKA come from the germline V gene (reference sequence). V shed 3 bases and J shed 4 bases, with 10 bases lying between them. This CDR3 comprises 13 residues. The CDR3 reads CSARDGAYNEQFF. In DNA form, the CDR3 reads TGCAGTGCTAGGGACGGCGCGTACAATGAGCAGTTCTTC.